The sequence of this T cell receptor (beta chain) was determined in a study of OX40 agonist ivuxolimab in advanced cancers. About the research overall: A male proportion of about 80% was recorded, with mean age 60 years and range 23 to 79. Two cutaneous melanoma patients and one hepatocellular carcinoma patient, three in all, had partial responses. General study points: Relative to CD4+ cells, CD8+ T cells on average had more expanded clones. Partial responders receiving 0.1-3.0 mg/kg showed among the lowest clonal expansion.

Points on this clone: No antigen is known for it.

The CDR3 loop spans 12 amino acids. Trimming left V 7 bases short and J 1 base short, with 11 bases between. The germline V gene has CDR1 SQVTM and CDR2 ANQGSEA. TCRdb keeps only in-frame clones here, not all; method: immunoSEQ multiplex PCR. Among some 63,000 clones listed, almost 95% were seen once. The sequencing here drew on CD4+ or CD8+ T cells sorted from blood, taken in a trial of the OX40 agonist ivuxolimab. This chain joins TRBV29-1 and TRBJ2-7; maybe TRBD1 (6 bases). The TCR sequence derives from an adult with an advanced solid tumor such as melanoma, head and neck, liver or kidney cancer. CDR3 DNA: TGCAGCGGGAGCCAGGGGTCCTACGAGCAGTACTTC. Its translation: CSGSQGSYEQYF.